This T cell receptor beta chain was sequenced for a study of cytomegalovirus exposure and HLA in healthy donors. Study findings and constraints: For TCR beta chains, V- and J-gene trimming was later linked to a missense DCLRE1C variant. When presence/absence was analysed, sequencing depth was taken to be roughly uniform across donors.

The PCR was carried out with 60 Vbeta primers and 13 Jbeta primers. The protocol was immunoSEQ multiplex PCR, while the TCRdb copy is restricted to in-frame clones and leaves out a portion. The profile shows 55,000 to 70,000 clones, over 60% of them singletons. Per germline, CDR1 LNHNV and CDR2 YYDKDF (reference sequence). Trimming removed 1 base at V and 5 bases at J, with 17 bases between. The CDR3 totals 17 residues. This clone was observed once. As yet, its antigen is unknown. The chain couples TRBV15 to TRBJ1-4; D remains ambiguous. Specimen: PBMCs. The TCR comes from a woman in her 30s in good health and CMV-seronegative. The CDR3 here is CATSRGSALRSNEKLFF. Here the CDR3 DNA reads TGTGCCACCAGCAGAGGGTCCGCACTGAGATCCAATGAAAAACTGTTTTTT.